This TCR beta chain appears in the sequencing data of a study of breast tumors, draining lymph nodes, adjacent tissues. Study-wide findings and caveats: Tumor and nontumor repertoires were significantly more similar in luminal-like than in basal-like breast cancer. Tumor T cell lymph node origin was a supported hypothesis, not proven. Tumor TCR diversity was below lymph nodes but above nontumor tissue. Findings are consistent with lymph node origin and intratumoral expansion of most tumor T cells.

Turning to this clonotype: The antigen is undetermined.

The ends lost 2 bases at V and 2 bases at J; junction bases unmatched: 4. From germline, CDR1 is MNHEY and CDR2 SMNVEV (reference sequence). CDR3 size: 16 residues. Breast cancer patients provided tissue from their axillary draining lymph nodes. One entry per CDR3 protein results from TCRdb running MiXCR on the multiplex PCR reads. This table has more than 85,000 distinct CDR3 sequences, around 20% appearing once. The chain has TRBV27 and TRBJ2-1, with TRBD2 matching 9 bases. The specimen was axillary lymph node tissue. This sequence originates from a female donor with breast cancer. Some clones in this sample may be carry-over from other donors' samples. CDR3 residues: CASSLVPSGTYNEQFF. The CDR3 nucleotides read TGTGCCAGCAGTTTAGTCCCTAGCGGGACCTACAATGAGCAGTTCTTC.